A selection of T cell receptor beta chains follows, all from one sample in a study of T cell changes during pregnancy in multiple sclerosis. Only in-frame clones appear in the TCRdb table, and some are missing; sequencing was by immunoSEQ multiplex PCR. The data contain approximately 70,000 clones, roughly 90% of them seen just once; the ten biggest clones take up 1.5% to 2%. Sequenced material: peripheral blood, taken in the first trimester of pregnancy. Every receptor here comes from a female donor in good health, enrolled as a control in a pregnancy study. Both conserved end residues are part of each CDR3. A D gene is named only where the DNA matches it firmly. The size of a clone is reported for some rows only, either as once, few or many, or as a class for expanded clones.

D gene: TRBD2; clone size: .; V gene: TRBV11-2; J gene: TRBJ2-1; CDR3 protein: CASSSLAGGYNEQFF; CDR3 DNA: TGTGCCAGCAGCTCGCTAGCGGGAGGGTACAATGAGCAGTTCTTC
D gene: TRBD1; clone size: .; V gene: TRBV2; J gene: TRBJ1-1; CDR3 protein: CASSWGQGGEAFF; CDR3 DNA: TGTGCCAGCAGCTGGGGACAGGGTGGTGAAGCTTTCTTT
D gene: .; clone size: .; V gene: TRBV6-6; J gene: TRBJ2-7; CDR3 protein: CASSYRGSYEQYF; CDR3 DNA: TGTGCCAGCAGTTACAGGGGTTCCTACGAGCAGTACTTC
D gene: .; clone size: .; V gene: TRBV4-1; J gene: TRBJ2-1; CDR3 protein: CASSHLVADNEQFF; CDR3 DNA: TGCGCCAGCAGCCATTTAGTCGCCGACAATGAGCAGTTCTTC
D gene: .; clone size: .; V gene: TRBV4-1; J gene: TRBJ2-7; CDR3 protein: CASSQEGAGLSSYEQYF; CDR3 DNA: TGCGCCAGCAGCCAAGAAGGGGCCGGGCTAAGCTCCTACGAGCAGTACTTC
D gene: .; clone size: few; V gene: TRBV7-2; J gene: TRBJ1-5; CDR3 protein: CASSSQPFSGNQPQHF; CDR3 DNA: TGTGCCAGCAGCTCCCAACCCTTTTCGGGCAATCAGCCCCAGCATTTT
D gene: .; clone size: .; V gene: TRBV2; J gene: TRBJ1-1; CDR3 protein: CASSYGHLNTEAFF; CDR3 DNA: TGTGCCAGCAGTTATGGACACTTGAACACTGAAGCTTTCTTT
D gene: .; clone size: .; V gene: TRBV4-1; J gene: TRBJ2-1; CDR3 protein: CASSQVGGAENEQFF; CDR3 DNA: TGCGCCAGCAGCCAAGTGGGCGGAGCGGAAAATGAGCAGTTCTTC
D gene: .; clone size: .; V gene: TRBV23-1; J gene: TRBJ2-7; CDR3 protein: CASSQSSYYEQYF; CDR3 DNA: TGCGCCAGCAGTCAATCGTCCTACTACGAGCAGTACTTC
D gene: TRBD1; clone size: .; V gene: TRBV4-1; J gene: TRBJ1-5; CDR3 protein: CASSQVWDRVSNQPQHF; CDR3 DNA: TGCGCCAGCAGCCAAGTCTGGGACAGGGTGTCCAATCAGCCCCAGCATTTT
D gene: TRBD1; clone size: .; V gene: TRBV4-1; J gene: TRBJ2-1; CDR3 protein: CASSQDRGRYNEQFF; CDR3 DNA: TGCGCCAGCAGCCAGGACAGGGGCCGGTACAATGAGCAGTTCTTC
D gene: .; clone size: .; V gene: TRBV28; J gene: TRBJ1-3; CDR3 protein: CASTGTNSGNTIYF; CDR3 DNA: TGTGCCAGCACAGGGACTAACTCTGGAAACACCATATATTTT
D gene: .; clone size: few; V gene: TRBV30; J gene: TRBJ2-2; CDR3 protein: CAWSSSPGELFF; CDR3 DNA: TGTGCCTGGAGTTCCTCCCCCGGGGAGCTGTTTTTT
D gene: TRBD1; clone size: .; V gene: TRBV27; J gene: TRBJ2-1; CDR3 protein: CASRPGTGVYNEQFF; CDR3 DNA: TGTGCCAGTCGTCCCGGGACAGGGGTCTACAATGAGCAGTTCTTC
D gene: .; clone size: .; V gene: TRBV5-5; J gene: TRBJ1-5; CDR3 protein: CASSLGGGDQPQHF; CDR3 DNA: TGTGCCAGCAGCTTGGGGGGGGGTGATCAGCCCCAGCATTTT
D gene: .; clone size: .; V gene: TRBV6-5; J gene: TRBJ1-2; CDR3 protein: CASSYKQEGNYGYTF; CDR3 DNA: TGTGCCAGCAGTTATAAACAGGAGGGAAACTATGGCTACACCTTC
D gene: TRBD1; clone size: .; V gene: TRBV5-6; J gene: TRBJ1-2; CDR3 protein: CASRLGDRVYYGYTF; CDR3 DNA: TGTGCCAGCAGACTCGGGGACAGGGTTTACTATGGCTACACCTTC
D gene: TRBD1; clone size: once; V gene: TRBV6-4; J gene: TRBJ2-7; CDR3 protein: CASSDPGQGMVREQYF; CDR3 DNA: TGTGCCAGCAGTGACCCCGGACAGGGAATGGTTCGCGAGCAGTACTTC
D gene: .; clone size: .; V gene: TRBV6-5; J gene: TRBJ2-2; CDR3 protein: CASSYSLQGDGELFF; CDR3 DNA: TGTGCCAGCAGTTACTCGCTACAGGGCGACGGGGAGCTGTTTTTT
D gene: .; clone size: .; V gene: TRBV20-1; J gene: TRBJ1-2; CDR3 protein: CSAIQGYGYTF; CDR3 DNA: TGCAGTGCTATCCAGGGCTATGGCTACACCTTC
D gene: TRBD2; clone size: once; V gene: TRBV15; J gene: TRBJ2-5; CDR3 protein: CATSRSGGGETQYF; CDR3 DNA: TGTGCCACCAGCAGATCGGGGGGTGGAGAGACCCAGTACTTC
D gene: .; clone size: .; V gene: TRBV5-1; J gene: TRBJ2-1; CDR3 protein: CASRSRPPGYNEQFF; CDR3 DNA: TGCGCCAGCAGGTCTAGACCCCCGGGTTACAATGAGCAGTTCTTC
D gene: .; clone size: .; V gene: TRBV4-1; J gene: TRBJ1-5; CDR3 protein: CASSQIGLSLSGPQHF; CDR3 DNA: TGCGCCAGCAGCCAGATCGGACTCTCTTTATCAGGGCCCCAGCATTTT
D gene: .; clone size: .; V gene: TRBV11-2; J gene: TRBJ2-5; CDR3 protein: CASSSQQRQETQYF; CDR3 DNA: TGTGCCAGCAGCTCTCAACAGAGACAAGAGACCCAGTACTTC
D gene: .; clone size: .; V gene: TRBV14; J gene: TRBJ1-1; CDR3 protein: CASSQDNREWTEAFF; CDR3 DNA: TGTGCCAGCAGCCAAGATAACAGGGAATGGACTGAAGCTTTCTTT
D gene: TRBD1; clone size: .; V gene: TRBV6-5; J gene: TRBJ1-2; CDR3 protein: CASSSYSTGGVGGYTF; CDR3 DNA: TGTGCCAGCAGTTCCTATTCGACAGGGGGCGTAGGAGGCTACACCTTC
D gene: TRBD2; clone size: .; V gene: TRBV19; J gene: TRBJ2-2; CDR3 protein: CASSKRRGNLGELFF; CDR3 DNA: TGTGCCAGTAGTAAGCGGCGGGGGAATCTCGGGGAGCTGTTTTTT
D gene: .; clone size: .; V gene: TRBV18; J gene: TRBJ1-2; CDR3 protein: CASSPKTGEPYGYTF; CDR3 DNA: TGTGCCAGCTCACCCAAGACAGGAGAGCCCTATGGCTACACCTTC
D gene: TRBD2; clone size: .; V gene: TRBV29-1; J gene: TRBJ2-1; CDR3 protein: CSVEGTSDRNEQFF; CDR3 DNA: TGCAGCGTTGAAGGGACTAGCGATCGCAATGAGCAGTTCTTC
D gene: .; clone size: few; V gene: TRBV4-1; J gene: TRBJ1-1; CDR3 protein: CASSQGAGDTEAFF; CDR3 DNA: TGCGCCAGCAGCCAAGGTGCGGGGGACACTGAAGCTTTCTTT
D gene: .; clone size: .; V gene: TRBV28; J gene: TRBJ2-1; CDR3 protein: CASAMSSYNEQFF; CDR3 DNA: TGTGCCAGCGCGATGAGCTCCTACAATGAGCAGTTCTTC
D gene: .; clone size: few; V gene: TRBV5-6; J gene: TRBJ1-1; CDR3 protein: CASSELSAEAFF; CDR3 DNA: TGTGCCAGCAGCGAATTGAGCGCTGAAGCTTTCTTT
D gene: TRBD1; clone size: .; V gene: TRBV28; J gene: TRBJ1-5; CDR3 protein: CASRPPGQGDNQPQHF; CDR3 DNA: TGTGCCAGCAGACCTCCGGGACAGGGGGATAATCAGCCCCAGCATTTT
D gene: .; clone size: .; V gene: TRBV19; J gene: TRBJ2-2; CDR3 protein: CASSISFTGTGELFF; CDR3 DNA: TGTGCCAGTAGTATCAGCTTCACGGGCACCGGGGAGCTGTTTTTT
D gene: TRBD2; clone size: .; V gene: TRBV27; J gene: TRBJ2-2; CDR3 protein: CATGGKGTGELFF; CDR3 DNA: TGTGCCACCGGGGGGAAGGGTACCGGGGAGCTGTTTTTT
D gene: TRBD1; clone size: .; V gene: TRBV5-5; J gene: TRBJ1-1; CDR3 protein: CASSLTGGNTEAFF; CDR3 DNA: TGTGCCAGCAGCTTAACAGGGGGCAACACTGAAGCTTTCTTT
D gene: .; clone size: once; V gene: TRBV5-1; J gene: TRBJ2-7; CDR3 protein: CASSPTGKSSYEQYF; CDR3 DNA: TGCGCCAGCAGTCCAACAGGGAAGAGCTCCTACGAGCAGTACTTC
D gene: .; clone size: .; V gene: TRBV19; J gene: TRBJ2-4; CDR3 protein: CASRSGAVAKNIQYF; CDR3 DNA: TGTGCCAGTAGATCAGGGGCGGTGGCCAAAAACATTCAGTACTTC
D gene: TRBD2; clone size: once; V gene: TRBV5-1; J gene: TRBJ2-3; CDR3 protein: CASKGGDSTDTQYF; CDR3 DNA: TGCGCCAGCAAGGGAGGGGATAGCACAGATACGCAGTATTTT
D gene: TRBD2; clone size: .; V gene: TRBV7-9; J gene: TRBJ2-2; CDR3 protein: CASSLGGSTGELFF; CDR3 DNA: TGTGCCAGCAGCTTAGGCGGGAGCACCGGGGAGCTGTTTTTT
D gene: .; clone size: .; V gene: TRBV13; J gene: TRBJ2-7; CDR3 protein: CASAFRESYEQYF; CDR3 DNA: TGTGCCAGCGCATTTCGGGAGTCCTACGAGCAGTACTTC
D gene: .; clone size: .; V gene: TRBV6-1; J gene: TRBJ1-2; CDR3 protein: CASSVLANYGYTF; CDR3 DNA: TGTGCCAGCAGTGTACTGGCTAACTATGGCTACACCTTC
D gene: .; clone size: .; V gene: TRBV18; J gene: TRBJ1-5; CDR3 protein: CASSPGQGKGPQHF; CDR3 DNA: TGTGCCAGCTCACCCGGCCAGGGTAAGGGGCCCCAGCATTTT
D gene: TRBD1; clone size: .; V gene: TRBV2; J gene: TRBJ2-3; CDR3 protein: CASRRTGVSTDTQYF; CDR3 DNA: TGTGCCAGCAGAAGAACAGGGGTTAGCACAGATACGCAGTATTTT
D gene: .; clone size: .; V gene: TRBV4-1; J gene: TRBJ2-1; CDR3 protein: CASSQGATYNEQFF; CDR3 DNA: TGCGCCAGCAGCCAAGGCGCAACCTACAATGAGCAGTTCTTC
D gene: .; clone size: .; V gene: TRBV27; J gene: TRBJ2-5; CDR3 protein: CASSQTGRETQYF; CDR3 DNA: TGTGCCAGCAGCCAGACTGGCAGAGAGACCCAGTACTTC
D gene: TRBD2; clone size: .; V gene: TRBV6-6; J gene: TRBJ2-1; CDR3 protein: CASSPRSGRADEQFF; CDR3 DNA: TGTGCCAGCAGTCCGCGTAGCGGGAGGGCGGATGAGCAGTTCTTC
D gene: TRBD2; clone size: once; V gene: TRBV2; J gene: TRBJ2-7; CDR3 protein: CASRGLAGVGHEQYF; CDR3 DNA: TGTGCCAGCAGGGGACTAGCGGGAGTGGGCCACGAGCAGTACTTC